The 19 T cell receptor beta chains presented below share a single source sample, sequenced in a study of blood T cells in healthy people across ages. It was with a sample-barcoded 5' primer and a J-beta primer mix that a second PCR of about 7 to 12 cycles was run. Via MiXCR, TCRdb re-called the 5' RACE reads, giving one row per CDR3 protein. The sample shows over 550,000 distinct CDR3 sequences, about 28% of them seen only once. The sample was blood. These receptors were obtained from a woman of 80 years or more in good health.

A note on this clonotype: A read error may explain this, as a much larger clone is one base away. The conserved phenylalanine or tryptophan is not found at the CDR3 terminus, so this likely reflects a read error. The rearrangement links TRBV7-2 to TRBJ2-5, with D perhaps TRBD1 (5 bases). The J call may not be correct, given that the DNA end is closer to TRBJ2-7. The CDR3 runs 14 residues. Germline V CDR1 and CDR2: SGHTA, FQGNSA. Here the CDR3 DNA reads TGTGCCAGCAGCCCTCCCCCAGGGCGTGACGAGCAGTACTGC. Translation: CASSPPPGRDEQYC.

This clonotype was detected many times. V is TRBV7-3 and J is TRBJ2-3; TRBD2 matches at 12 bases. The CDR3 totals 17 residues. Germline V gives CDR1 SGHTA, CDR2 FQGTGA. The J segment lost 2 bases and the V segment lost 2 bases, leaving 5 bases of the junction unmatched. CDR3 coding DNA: TGTGCCAGCAGCTTATTCGGACTAGCGGGGTACACAGATACGCAGTATTTT. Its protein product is CASSLFGLAGYTDTQYF. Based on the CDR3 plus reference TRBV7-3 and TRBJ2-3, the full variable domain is GAGVSQTPSNKVTEKGKYVELRCDPISGHTALYWYRQSLGQGPEFLIYFQGTGAADDSGLPNDRFFAVRPEGSVSTLKIQRTERGDSAVYLCASSLFGLAGYTDTQYFGPGTRLTVL.

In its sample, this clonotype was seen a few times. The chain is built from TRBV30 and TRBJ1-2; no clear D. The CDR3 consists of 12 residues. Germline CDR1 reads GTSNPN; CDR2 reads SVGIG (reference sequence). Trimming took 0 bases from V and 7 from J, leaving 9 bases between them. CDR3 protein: CAWSVLPSGYTF. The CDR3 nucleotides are TGTGCCTGGAGTGTTCTACCGAGTGGCTACACCTTC.

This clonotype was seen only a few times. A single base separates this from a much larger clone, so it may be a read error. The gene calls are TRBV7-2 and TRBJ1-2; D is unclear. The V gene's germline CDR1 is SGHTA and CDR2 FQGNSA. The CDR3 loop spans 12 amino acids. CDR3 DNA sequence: TGTGTCAGCAGCTCCTCCAGGCCTGGCTACACCTTC. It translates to CVSSSSRPGYTF.

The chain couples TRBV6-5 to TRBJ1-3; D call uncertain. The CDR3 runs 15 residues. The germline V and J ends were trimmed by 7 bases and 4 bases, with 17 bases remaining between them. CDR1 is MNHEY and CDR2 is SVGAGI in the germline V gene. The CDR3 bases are TGTGCCAGCACCGCGACCGGGGTAGGAGGAAACACCATATATTTT. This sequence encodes CASTATGVGGNTIYF.

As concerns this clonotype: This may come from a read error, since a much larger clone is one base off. The CDR3 spells CASSYWDRSDGYTF. The CDR3 nucleotides read TGTGCCAGCAGTTACTGGGACAGGAGCGATGGCTACACCTTC. The J gene is TRBJ1-2, the V gene TRBV6-2 or TRBV6-3, with 8 bases lining up with TRBD1. The ends lost 1 base at V and 6 bases at J; junction bases unmatched: 4. CDR3 length: 14 residues. Per the germline V gene, CDR1 is MNHEY and CDR2 is SVGEGT.

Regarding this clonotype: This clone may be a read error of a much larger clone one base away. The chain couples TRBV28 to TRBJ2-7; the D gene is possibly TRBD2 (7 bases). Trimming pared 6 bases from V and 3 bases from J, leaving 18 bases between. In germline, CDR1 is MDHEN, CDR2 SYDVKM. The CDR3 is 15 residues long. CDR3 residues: CASSRGAGVFYEQYF. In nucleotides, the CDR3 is TGTGCCAGCAGCCGGGGGGCTGGGGTGTTCTACGAGCAGTACTTC.

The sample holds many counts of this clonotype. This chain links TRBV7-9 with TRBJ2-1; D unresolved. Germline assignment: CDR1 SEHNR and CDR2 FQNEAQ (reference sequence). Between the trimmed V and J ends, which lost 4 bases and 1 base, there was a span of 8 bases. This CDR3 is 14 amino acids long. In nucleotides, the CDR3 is TGTGCCAGCAGCTACAGCCGTTCCTACAATGAGCAGTTCTTC. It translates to CASSYSRSYNEQFF.

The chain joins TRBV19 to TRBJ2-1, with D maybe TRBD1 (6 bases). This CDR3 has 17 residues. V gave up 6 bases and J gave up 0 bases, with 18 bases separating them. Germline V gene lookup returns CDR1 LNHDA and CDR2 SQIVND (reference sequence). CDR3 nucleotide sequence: TGTGCCAGTAGCCGGGACCGGACAGAGGGCTCCTACAATGAGCAGTTCTTC. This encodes CASSRDRTEGSYNEQFF.

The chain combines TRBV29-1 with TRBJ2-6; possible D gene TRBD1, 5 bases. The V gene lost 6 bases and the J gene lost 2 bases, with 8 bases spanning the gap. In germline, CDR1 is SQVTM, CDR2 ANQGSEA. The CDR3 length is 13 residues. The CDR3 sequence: CSVGHTGANVLTF. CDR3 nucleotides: TGCAGCGTGGGGCATACTGGGGCCAACGTCCTGACTTTC.

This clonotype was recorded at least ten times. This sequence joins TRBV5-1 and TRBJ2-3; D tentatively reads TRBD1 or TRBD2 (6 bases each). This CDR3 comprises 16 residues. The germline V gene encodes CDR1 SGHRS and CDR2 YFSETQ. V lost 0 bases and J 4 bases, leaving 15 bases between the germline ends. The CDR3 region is CASSLGGAVSADTQYF. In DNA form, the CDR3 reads TGCGCCAGCAGCTTGGGGGGGGCCGTTTCAGCAGATACGCAGTATTTT.

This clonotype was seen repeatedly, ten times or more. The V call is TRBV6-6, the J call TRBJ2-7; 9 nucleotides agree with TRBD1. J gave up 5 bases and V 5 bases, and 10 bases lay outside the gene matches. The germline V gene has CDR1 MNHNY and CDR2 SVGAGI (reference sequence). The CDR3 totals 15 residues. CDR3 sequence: CASSVPRDRVHEQYF. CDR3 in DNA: TGTGCCAGCAGTGTCCCGAGGGACAGGGTCCACGAGCAGTACTTC.

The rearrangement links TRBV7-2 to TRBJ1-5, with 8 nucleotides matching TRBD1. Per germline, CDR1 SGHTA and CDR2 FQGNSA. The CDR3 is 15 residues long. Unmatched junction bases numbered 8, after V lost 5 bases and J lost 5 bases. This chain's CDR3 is CASSLNRGGDQPQHF. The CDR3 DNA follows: TGTGCCAGCAGCCTTAACAGGGGGGGGGATCAGCCCCAGCATTTT.

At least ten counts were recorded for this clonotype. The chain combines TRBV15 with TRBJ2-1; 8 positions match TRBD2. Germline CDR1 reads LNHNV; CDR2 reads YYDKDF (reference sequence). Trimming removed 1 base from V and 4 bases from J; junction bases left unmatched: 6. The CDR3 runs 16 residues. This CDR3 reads CATSRGPAGGYNEQFF. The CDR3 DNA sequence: TGTGCCACCAGCAGAGGGCCGGCGGGGGGTTACAATGAGCAGTTCTTC.

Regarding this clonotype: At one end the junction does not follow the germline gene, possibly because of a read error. The CDR3 sequence: CASSTQLGPAEAQYF. The DNA for the CDR3 is TGTGCCTCCTCGACCCAGCTAGGGCCGGCAGAGGCCCAGTACTTC. The V call is TRBV7-2, the J call TRBJ2-5; the D is unclear. The germline V gene has CDR1 SGHTA and CDR2 FQGNSA. The CDR3 runs to 15 residues.

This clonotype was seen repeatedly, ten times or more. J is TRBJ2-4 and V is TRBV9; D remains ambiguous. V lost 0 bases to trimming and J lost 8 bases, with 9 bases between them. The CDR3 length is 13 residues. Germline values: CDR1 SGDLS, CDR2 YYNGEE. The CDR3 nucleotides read TGTGCCAGCAGCGTAGAGGGAATGGACATTCAGTACTTC. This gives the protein CASSVEGMDIQYF.

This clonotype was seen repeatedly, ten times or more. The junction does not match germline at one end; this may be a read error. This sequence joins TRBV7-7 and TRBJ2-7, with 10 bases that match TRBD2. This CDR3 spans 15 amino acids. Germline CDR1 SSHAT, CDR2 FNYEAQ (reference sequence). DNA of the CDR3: TGTGCTAGCAGCATCTCACTAGCGGGGCGCGACGAGCAGTACTTC. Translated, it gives CASSISLAGRDEQYF.

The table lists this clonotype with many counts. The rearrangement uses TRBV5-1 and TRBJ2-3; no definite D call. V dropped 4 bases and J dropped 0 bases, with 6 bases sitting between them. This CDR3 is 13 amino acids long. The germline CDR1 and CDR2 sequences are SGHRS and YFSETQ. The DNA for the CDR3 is TGCGCCAGCAGCAAGGCTAGCACAGATACGCAGTATTTT. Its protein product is CASSKASTDTQYF.

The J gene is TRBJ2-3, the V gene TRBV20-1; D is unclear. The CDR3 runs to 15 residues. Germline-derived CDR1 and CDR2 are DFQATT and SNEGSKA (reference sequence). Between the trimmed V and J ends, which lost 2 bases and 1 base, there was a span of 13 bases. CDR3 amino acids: CSARQGKSGTDTQYF. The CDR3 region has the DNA TGCAGTGCTAGACAAGGGAAGTCGGGCACAGATACGCAGTATTTT.